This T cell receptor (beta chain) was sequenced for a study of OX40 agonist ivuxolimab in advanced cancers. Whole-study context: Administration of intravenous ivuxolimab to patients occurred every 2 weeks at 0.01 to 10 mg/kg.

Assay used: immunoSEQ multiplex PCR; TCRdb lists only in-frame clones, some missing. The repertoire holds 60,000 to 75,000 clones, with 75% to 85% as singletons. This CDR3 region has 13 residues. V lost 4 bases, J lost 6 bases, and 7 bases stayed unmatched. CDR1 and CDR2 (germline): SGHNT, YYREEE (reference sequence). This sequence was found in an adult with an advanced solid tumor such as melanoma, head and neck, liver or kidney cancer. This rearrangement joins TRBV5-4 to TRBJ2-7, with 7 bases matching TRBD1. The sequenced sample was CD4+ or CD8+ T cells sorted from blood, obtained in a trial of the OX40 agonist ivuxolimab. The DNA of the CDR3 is TGTGCCAGCAGCGTGACAGGGTGGCGCGAGCAGTACTTC. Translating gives CASSVTGWREQYF.